Listed here are 30 T cell receptor beta chains from one sample, sequenced in a study of molecular identifiers for immune sequencing clone quantification. TCRdb re-analysed the PCR reads in MiXCR, keeping a single row per CDR3 protein. The table has 60,000 to 70,000 distinct CDR3 sequences, around a sixth seen once; the top ten hold about 1.5%. The sequenced sample consisted of naive CD8+ T cells from blood, with Jurkat cell RNA spiked in. As for subset: FACS-sorted CD8+CD4-CCR7+CD45RA+ naive T cells. These receptors were collected from a human donor in good health. Some libraries in this study had Jurkat cell RNA spiked in.

The sample holds a few counts of this clonotype. This rearrangement joins TRBV30 to TRBJ2-1; either TRBD1 or TRBD2 may fit D (6 bases each). Germline CDR1 GTSNPN, CDR2 SVGIG (reference sequence). This CDR3 has 14 residues. V was shortened by 4 bases and J by 0 bases, with 10 bases between the two germline ends. CDR3 coding DNA: TGTGCCTGGAATCCGGGGGCCTCCTACAATGAGCAGTTCTTC. The encoded protein is CAWNPGASYNEQFF. Full variable domain (remainder filled in from reference TRBV30 and TRBJ2-1): SQTIHQWPATLVQPVGSPLSLECTVEGTSNPNLYWYRQAAGRGLQLLFYSVGIGQISSEVPQNLSASRPQDRQFILSSKKLLLSDSGFYLCAWNPGASYNEQFFGPGTRLTVL.

V and J are TRBV2 and TRBJ2-7, with 9 positions matching TRBD2. With 5 bases clipped from V and 0 bases from J, the junction kept 8 bases outside the gene matches. Looked up from germline, CDR1 is SNHLY and CDR2 is FYNNEI. This CDR3 spans 16 amino acids. The CDR3 protein is CASSSPLAGTSYEQYF. DNA for the CDR3: TGTGCCAGCAGTTCTCCTCTAGCGGGGACCTCCTACGAGCAGTACTTC.

This clonotype was detected a few times. This may stem from a read error, because a much larger clone lies one nucleotide away. It is likely a read error, because the conserved phenylalanine at the end of the CDR3 is missing. The V call is TRBV7-2, the J call TRBJ2-7; tentatively, D is TRBD1 (5 bases). This CDR3 has 13 amino acids. Germline V CDR1 and CDR2: SGHTA, FQGNSA. Trimming cost V 1 base and J 5 bases, with 9 bases left between them. The DNA for the CDR3 is TGTGCCAGCAGCTTAGTCCCAGGGAACGAGCAGTACTCC. Its protein product is CASSLVPGNEQYS.

A few counts support this clonotype. This chain joins TRBV7-3 and TRBJ2-1, with 10 positions matching TRBD2. The CDR3 has 16 amino acids. Germline loops: CDR1 SGHTA, CDR2 FQGTGA. After removal of 3 bases from V and 9 bases from J, the junction contained 11 bases not matched to a gene. The CDR3 here is CASSFGSASGSAEQFF. In DNA form, the CDR3 reads TGTGCCAGCAGCTTTGGGTCGGCTAGCGGGAGCGCTGAGCAGTTCTTC.

At least ten counts were recorded for this clonotype. The chain recombines TRBV19 with TRBJ2-3; 8 bases line up with TRBD2. There are 17 residues in the CDR3. The ends lost 1 base at V and 1 base at J; junction bases unmatched: 7. Germline V lookup: CDR1 LNHDA, CDR2 SQIVND (reference sequence). The DNA for the CDR3 is TGTGCCAGTAGTATAGGAGCGGGAGTCTCGGGCACAGATACGCAGTATTTT. Its protein product is CASSIGAGVSGTDTQYF.

This clonotype was observed many times. The chain links TRBV21-1 to TRBJ1-5. TRBV21-1 is a pseudogene. The CDR3 consists of 16 residues. For the CDR3, the DNA is TGTGCCAGCATTTCAGGAGTCGGATACAGCAATCAGCCCCAGCATTTT. Its translation: CASISGVGYSNQPQHF.

In this sample, this clonotype turned up many times. This CDR3 is CASARGGFRTDTQYF. As DNA, the CDR3 is TGTGCCAGCGCCAGAGGGGGCTTTCGAACAGATACGCAGTATTTT. This chain connects TRBV7-2 to TRBJ2-3, with 7 bases matching TRBD1. V was clipped by 8 bases and J by 3 bases; unmatched bases: 11. CDR3 length: 15 amino acids. Germline CDR1 and CDR2: SGHTA and FQGNSA.

This clonotype was counted at least ten times. This chain connects TRBV7-2 to TRBJ1-1, with a tentative D call TRBD1 (5 bases). Germline lookup yields CDR1 SGHTA and CDR2 FQGNSA. Deletions cut 5 bases from V and 10 bases from J, with 14 bases between. This CDR3 has 12 residues. CDR3 amino acids: CASSRPIGVAFF. CDR3 nucleotide sequence: TGTGCCAGCAGCCGACCGATAGGGGTAGCTTTCTTT.

This clonotype showed up many times. For the CDR3, the DNA is TGTGCCAGCAGTGAAATCAACATTTACAATGAGCAGTTCTTC. Translating gives CASSEINIYNEQFF. This chain links TRBV25-1 with TRBJ2-1; unclear D gene. The V gene's germline CDR1 is MGHDK and CDR2 SYGVNS. This CDR3 spans 14 amino acids. Trimming pared 2 bases from V and 4 bases from J, leaving 9 bases between.

This clonotype occurred many times. This chain links TRBV7-9 with TRBJ2-7; tentative D call: TRBD2 (6 bases). With 0 bases removed from V and 2 bases from J, the gap between germline ends came to 11 bases. The CDR3 is 15 amino acids. From germline, CDR1 is SEHNR and CDR2 FQNEAQ (reference sequence). CDR3 loop: CASSLAAGRTYEQYF. CDR3 nucleotides: TGTGCCAGCAGCTTAGCGGCAGGGAGGACCTACGAGCAGTACTTC. The full variable domain, its missing parts supplied by reference TRBV7-9 and TRBJ2-7, is DTGVSQNPRHKITKRGQNVTFRCDPISEHNRLYWYRQTLGQGPEFLTYFQNEAQLEKSRLLSDRFSAERPKGSFSTLEIQRTEQGDSAMYLCASSLAAGRTYEQYFGPGTRLTVT.

A remark on this clonotype: The CDR3 end shows no conserved phenylalanine or tryptophan, and so a read error is likely. The rearrangement uses TRBV28 and TRBJ1-4; no clear D gene. The CDR3 runs 13 residues. CDR1 and CDR2 from the germline V gene are MDHEN and SYDVKM. The V and J ends lost 4 bases and 6 bases respectively, with 9 bases between them. The CDR3 protein is CASSWDGDEKLFL. In DNA, the CDR3 is TGTGCCAGCAGTTGGGATGGGGATGAAAAACTGTTTCTT.

On this clonotype itself: This CDR3 fails to terminate in the conserved phenylalanine or tryptophan, so it likely reflects a read error. The chain links TRBV12-3 or TRBV12-4 to TRBJ2-1, with 9 nucleotides matching TRBD2. J lost 0 bases, V lost 6 bases, and 6 bases had no gene match. The CDR3 is 16 residues long. CDR3 DNA: TGTGCCAGCAGCGCCCGACTAGCGGCCTCCTACAATGAGCAGTTCCTC. It encodes CASSARLAASYNEQFL.

A note on this clonotype: This sequence may be a read error, since a much larger clone differs from it by one base. J is TRBJ1-5 and V is TRBV7-9; D gene unclear. The CDR3 totals 13 residues. Trimming removed 8 bases at V and 7 bases at J, with 15 bases between. Germline V gives CDR1 SEHNR, CDR2 FQNEAQ (reference sequence). CDR3 sequence: CASDPSTGQPQHF. The CDR3 bases are TGTGCCAGCGACCCCAGTACCGGGCAGCCCCAGCATTTT.

This clonotype was counted ten times or more. This chain uses TRBV4-2 with TRBJ1-2, with D possibly TRBD1 on 6 matching bases. Per germline, CDR1 LGHNA and CDR2 YNFKEQ. V gave up 0 bases and J gave up 5 bases, with 22 bases separating them. There are 18 residues in the CDR3. CDR3 sequence reads: CASSQDRYFGQRTYGYTF. In DNA form, the CDR3 reads TGTGCCAGCAGCCAAGATCGGTACTTCGGACAGAGAACATATGGCTACACCTTC.

In regard to this clonotype: This sequence may be a read error, since a much larger clone differs from it by one base. The V gene is TRBV9, the J gene TRBJ1-3; D unclear. Trimming stripped 6 bases from V and 0 bases from J, with 10 bases between. CDR3 length equals 14 residues. Germline assignment: CDR1 SGDLS and CDR2 YYNGEE. The CDR3 region has the DNA TGTGCCAGCACCTGCTTGAGCTCTGGAAACACCATATATTTT. Protein product: CASTCLSSGNTIYF.

Concerning this clonotype: An end of the junction does not agree with germline; a read error may underlie this. V usage is TRBV29-1 and J usage is TRBJ2-1, with unresolved D. CDR1 and CDR2 (germline): SQVTM, ANQGSEA. There are 12 residues in the CDR3. CDR3 region: CGVEVYYNEQFF. The CDR3 bases are TGCGGCGTTGAAGTCTACTACAATGAGCAGTTCTTC.

This clonotype was recorded a few times. The chain has TRBV30 and TRBJ2-7; D gene uncertain. In germline, CDR1 is GTSNPN, CDR2 SVGIG (reference sequence). Trimming cost V 3 bases and J 4 bases, with 7 bases left between them. The CDR3 spans 11 residues. The CDR3 reads CAWRLGYEQYF. CDR3 bases: TGTGCCTGGAGACTCGGTTACGAGCAGTACTTC.

This clonotype was counted many times. V usage is TRBV6-5 and J usage is TRBJ1-1; D call uncertain. Trimming removed 0 bases from V and 3 bases from J, with 14 bases in between. The CDR3 contains 16 residues. Looked up from germline, CDR1 is MNHEY and CDR2 is SVGAGI. This chain's CDR3 is CASSYSILAGYTEAFF. CDR3 sequence (DNA): TGTGCCAGCAGTTACTCGATTCTGGCGGGGTACACTGAAGCTTTCTTT.

This clonotype was seen at least ten times. This chain links TRBV19 with TRBJ2-2, with a tentative D call TRBD1 (6 bases). Germline V gene lookup returns CDR1 LNHDA and CDR2 SQIVND (reference sequence). The CDR3 is 15 amino acids. V gave up 8 bases and J gave up 2 bases, with 15 bases separating them. The CDR3: CASEGETANTGELFF. The DNA for the CDR3 is TGTGCCAGTGAGGGGGAGACGGCTAACACCGGGGAGCTGTTTTTT.

This clonotype came up many times. CDR3 sequence: CATEGARDSHEQYF. The DNA for the CDR3 is TGTGCCACCGAAGGAGCCCGGGACAGCCACGAGCAGTACTTC. The gene calls are TRBV10-3 and TRBJ2-7, with TRBD1 matching 7 bases. V dropped 10 bases and J dropped 5; count of bases not matched to a gene: 14. The germline CDR1 and CDR2 sequences are ENHRY and SYGVKD. The length of the CDR3 is 14 residues.

This clonotype has ten or more counts. J is TRBJ2-3 and V is TRBV7-8, with D tentatively TRBD2 (6 bases). V lost 5 bases and J lost 0, with 12 bases in between. The germline V gene encodes CDR1 SGHVS and CDR2 FQNEAQ. The length of the CDR3 is 15 residues. CDR3 coding DNA: TGTGCCAGCAGCGCCCTAGCGCGAAGCACAGATACGCAGTATTTT. Translated, it gives CASSALARSTDTQYF.

As concerns this clonotype: With a much larger clone just one base away, this may be a read error. The CDR3 spells CASSPLKGTSISVREQYF. In DNA, the CDR3 is TGTGCCAGCAGTCCACTCAAAGGGACTAGTATTAGTGTTAGGGAGCAGTACTTC. The J gene is TRBJ2-7, the V gene TRBV28; 8 bases align to TRBD2. V was clipped by 5 bases and J by 7 bases; unmatched bases: 22. The germline V gene has CDR1 MDHEN and CDR2 SYDVKM. The CDR3 is 18 residues long.

As to this clonotype: With a much larger clone just one base away, this may be a read error. The chain employs TRBV20-1 and TRBJ2-3; TRBD2 aligns across 8 bases. The CDR3 has 17 residues. Germline V gene data show CDR1 as DFQATT and CDR2 as SNEGSKA (reference sequence). CDR3 sequence reads: CSAREMQTSGPTDMQYF. CDR3 coding DNA: TGCAGTGCTAGAGAGATGCAAACTAGCGGACCCACAGATATGCAGTATTTT.

This clonotype occurred many times. This chain links TRBV7-9 with TRBJ1-4; weak D call: TRBD1 (5 bases). The V gene's germline CDR1 is SEHNR and CDR2 FQNEAQ (reference sequence). Trimming took off 4 bases at V and 6 bases at J, with 21 bases between the two ends. The CDR3 is 17 residues long. The CDR3 loop reads CASSSQSSGPWDEKLFF. The CDR3 DNA is TGTGCCAGCAGCTCCCAATCGTCGGGGCCGTGGGATGAAAAACTGTTTTTT.

This clonotype was detected ten times or more. The chain carries TRBV20-1 and TRBJ2-3; 7 bases agree with TRBD1. CDR1 is DFQATT and CDR2 is SNEGSKA in the germline V gene (reference sequence). The length of the CDR3 is 14 residues. J was trimmed by 3 bases and V by 4 bases; bases with no gene match: 7. The CDR3 sequence: CSAKTGFGTDTQYF. The CDR3 DNA reads as TGCAGTGCTAAGACAGGGTTTGGGACAGATACGCAGTATTTT.

The chain carries TRBV5-1 and TRBJ2-7, with D perhaps TRBD1 (5 bases). The CDR3 contains 17 residues. Trimming took off 2 bases at V and 6 bases at J, with 24 bases between the two ends. Per the germline V gene, CDR1 is SGHRS and CDR2 is YFSETQ. The CDR3 region is CASSFSIQGASILEQYF. CDR3 nucleotide sequence: TGCGCCAGCAGCTTCTCAATACAAGGGGCCTCGATACTCGAGCAGTACTTC.

This clonotype was counted many times. The chain couples TRBV7-9 to TRBJ2-7; D not resolved. Germline assignment: CDR1 SEHNR and CDR2 FQNEAQ (reference sequence). The V end was cut by 4 bases, the J end by 5 bases, with 9 bases between. The CDR3 is 12 residues long. The CDR3 nucleotides are TGTGCCAGCAGCTATCCGTTGAACGAGCAGTACTTC. Its protein product is CASSYPLNEQYF.

The rearrangement joins TRBV27 to TRBJ2-7, with 15 bases aligning to TRBD2. The CDR3 loop spans 17 amino acids. V trimming: 4 bases; J trimming: 6 bases; junction bases outside the gene matches: 10. The germline V gene encodes CDR1 MNHEY and CDR2 SMNVEV (reference sequence). The CDR3 region has the DNA TGTGCCAGCAGTTCCGGACTAGCGGGAGGGCCGTTTCGCGAGCAGTACTTC. Its protein product is CASSSGLAGGPFREQYF.

This clonotype was counted ten times or more. This chain connects TRBV20-1 to TRBJ2-7; D gene uncertain. V was trimmed by 6 bases and J by 0 bases, leaving 12 bases between them. CDR1 DFQATT and CDR2 SNEGSKA come from the germline V gene (reference sequence). The CDR3 sequence is 13 residues long. The chain's CDR3 is CSARTDTSYEQYF. The CDR3 coding sequence is TGCAGTGCACGGACGGATACCTCCTACGAGCAGTACTTC.

This clonotype showed up just a few times. The rearrangement links TRBV12-3 or TRBV12-4 to TRBJ2-1, with a possible D match to TRBD2 (5 bases). Trimming shortened V by 5 bases and J by 8 bases, and 10 bases separated the two germline ends. The CDR3 covers 12 residues. This CDR3 reads CASSPSGDEQFF. CDR3 bases: TGTGCCAGCAGTCCTTCCGGGGATGAGCAGTTCTTC.